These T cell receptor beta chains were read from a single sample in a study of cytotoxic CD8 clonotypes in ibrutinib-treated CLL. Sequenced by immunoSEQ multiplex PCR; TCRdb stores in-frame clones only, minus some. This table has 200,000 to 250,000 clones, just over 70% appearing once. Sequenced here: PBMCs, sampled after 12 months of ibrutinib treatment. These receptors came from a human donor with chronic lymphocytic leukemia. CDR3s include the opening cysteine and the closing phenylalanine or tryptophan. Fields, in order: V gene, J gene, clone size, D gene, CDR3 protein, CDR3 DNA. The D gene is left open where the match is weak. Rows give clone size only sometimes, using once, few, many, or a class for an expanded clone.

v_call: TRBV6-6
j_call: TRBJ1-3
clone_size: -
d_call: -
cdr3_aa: CASSTRALYNTIYF
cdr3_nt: TGTGCCAGCAGTACCCGGGCCCTCTACAACACCATATATTTT

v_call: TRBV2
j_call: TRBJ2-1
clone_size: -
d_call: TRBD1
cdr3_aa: CASQTGQSYNEQFF
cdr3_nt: TGTGCCAGCCAGACGGGACAGTCCTACAATGAGCAGTTCTTC

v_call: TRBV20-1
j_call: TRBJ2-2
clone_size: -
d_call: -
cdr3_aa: CSAYGTGELFF
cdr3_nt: TGCAGTGCTTACGGGACCGGGGAGCTGTTTTTT

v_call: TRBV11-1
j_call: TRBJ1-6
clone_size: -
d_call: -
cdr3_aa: CASSFQGSYNSPLHF
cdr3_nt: TGTGCCAGCAGCTTTCAGGGGTCCTATAATTCACCCCTCCACTTT

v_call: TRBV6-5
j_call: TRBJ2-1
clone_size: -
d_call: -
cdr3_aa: CASSYSRRGDEQFF
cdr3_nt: TGTGCCAGCAGTTACTCGCGCAGGGGCGATGAGCAGTTCTTC

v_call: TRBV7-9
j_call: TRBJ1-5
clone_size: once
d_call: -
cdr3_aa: CASSPFDQPQHF
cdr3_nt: TGTGCCAGCAGCCCGTTCGATCAGCCCCAGCATTTT

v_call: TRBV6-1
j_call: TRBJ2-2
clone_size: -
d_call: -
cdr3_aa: CASSTGRNTGELFF
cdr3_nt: TGTGCCAGCAGTACGGGGAGAAACACCGGGGAGCTGTTTTTT

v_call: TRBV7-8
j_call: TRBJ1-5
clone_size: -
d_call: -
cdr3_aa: CASTRQSNQPQHF
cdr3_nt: TGTGCCAGCACCCGACAGAGCAATCAGCCCCAGCATTTT

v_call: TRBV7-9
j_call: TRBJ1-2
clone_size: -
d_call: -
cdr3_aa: CASSLNTDSYGYTF
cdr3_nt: TGTGCCAGCAGCTTAAATACGGACAGCTATGGCTACACCTTC

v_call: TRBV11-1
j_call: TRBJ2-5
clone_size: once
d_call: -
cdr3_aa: CASSFHKGREETQYF
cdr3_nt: TGTGCCAGCAGCTTCCATAAAGGGCGAGAGGAGACCCAGTACTTC

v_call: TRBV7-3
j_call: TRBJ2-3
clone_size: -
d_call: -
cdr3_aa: CASSLPPSSDTQYF
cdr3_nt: TGTGCCAGCAGCTTACCCCCTAGCAGTGATACGCAGTATTTT

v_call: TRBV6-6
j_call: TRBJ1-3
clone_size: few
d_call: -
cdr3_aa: CASLAAPGNTIYF
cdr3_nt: TGTGCCAGCCTTGCGGCGCCCGGAAACACCATATATTTT

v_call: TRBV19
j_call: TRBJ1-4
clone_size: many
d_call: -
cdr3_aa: CASNERSNEKLFF
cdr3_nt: TGTGCCAGTAATGAGAGGTCTAATGAAAAACTGTTTTTT

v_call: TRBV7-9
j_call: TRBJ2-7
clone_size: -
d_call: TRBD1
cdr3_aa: CASSLGTGDEQYF
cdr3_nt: TGTGCCAGCAGCCTCGGGACAGGGGACGAGCAGTACTTC

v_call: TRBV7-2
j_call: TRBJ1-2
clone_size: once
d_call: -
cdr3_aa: CASSGGRANYGYTF
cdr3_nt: TGTGCCAGCAGCGGGGGAAGAGCAAACTATGGCTACACCTTC

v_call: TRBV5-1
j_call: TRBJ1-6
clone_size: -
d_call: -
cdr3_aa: CASSWEEGVNSPLHF
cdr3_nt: TGCGCCAGCAGCTGGGAGGAGGGGGTTAATTCACCCCTCCACTTT

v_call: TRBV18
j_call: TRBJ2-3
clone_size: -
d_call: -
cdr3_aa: CASSPTFTDTQYF
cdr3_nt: TGTGCCAGCTCACCCACATTCACAGATACGCAGTATTTT

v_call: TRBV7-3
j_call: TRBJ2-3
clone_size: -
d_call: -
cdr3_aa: CASSLERSDTQYF
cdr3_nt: TGTGCCAGCAGCTTAGAAAGATCAGATACGCAGTATTTT

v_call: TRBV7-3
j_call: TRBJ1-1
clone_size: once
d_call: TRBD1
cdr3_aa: CASSLRSTGGNPTEAFF
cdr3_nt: TGTGCCAGCAGCTTAAGGTCGACAGGGGGCAATCCCACTGAAGCTTTCTTT

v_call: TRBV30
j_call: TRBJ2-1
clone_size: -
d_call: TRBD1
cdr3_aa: CAWSGGTGPYNEQFF
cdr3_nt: TGTGCCTGGAGTGGCGGGACAGGGCCCTACAATGAGCAGTTCTTC

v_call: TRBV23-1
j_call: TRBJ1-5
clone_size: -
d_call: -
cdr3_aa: CASGIQGRSNQPQHF
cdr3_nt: TGCGCCAGCGGTATCCAGGGGAGAAGCAATCAGCCCCAGCATTTT

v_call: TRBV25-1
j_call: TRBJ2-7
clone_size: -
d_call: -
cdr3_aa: CASSEALVGKDYEQYF
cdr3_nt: TGTGCCAGCAGTGAGGCCCTCGTAGGTAAGGACTACGAGCAGTACTTC

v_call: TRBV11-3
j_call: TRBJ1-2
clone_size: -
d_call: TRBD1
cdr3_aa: CASSFRAGGYGGYTF
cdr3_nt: TGTGCCAGCAGCTTCCGGGCAGGGGGCTATGGAGGCTACACCTTC

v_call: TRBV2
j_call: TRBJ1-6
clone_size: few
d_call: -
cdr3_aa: CASSELVQLNSPLHF
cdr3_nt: TGTGCCAGCAGTGAATTGGTTCAGCTTAATTCACCCCTCCACTTT

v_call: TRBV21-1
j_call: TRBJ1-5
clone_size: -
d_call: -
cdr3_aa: CASSKMGSGDRGQPQHF
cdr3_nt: TGTGCCAGCAGCAAAATGGGGTCGGGGGACAGGGGTCAGCCCCAGCATTTT

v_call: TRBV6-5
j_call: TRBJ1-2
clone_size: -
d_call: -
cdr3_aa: CASSYGRVVFNYGYTF
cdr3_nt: TGTGCCAGCAGTTACGGCAGGGTAGTTTTTAACTATGGCTACACCTTC

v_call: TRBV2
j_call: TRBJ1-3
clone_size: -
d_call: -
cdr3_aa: CASSELTRATGNTIYF
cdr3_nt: TGTGCCAGCAGTGAACTGACGAGGGCGACTGGAAACACCATATATTTT

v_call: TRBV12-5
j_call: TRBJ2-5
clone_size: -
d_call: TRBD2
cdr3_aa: CASGLSGGAQETQYF
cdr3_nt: TGTGCTAGTGGCCTTAGCGGGGGAGCCCAAGAGACCCAGTACTTC

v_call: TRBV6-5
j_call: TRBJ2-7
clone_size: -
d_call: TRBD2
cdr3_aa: CASRKRGSYEQYF
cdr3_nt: TGTGCCAGCCGCAAGCGGGGATCCTACGAGCAGTACTTC